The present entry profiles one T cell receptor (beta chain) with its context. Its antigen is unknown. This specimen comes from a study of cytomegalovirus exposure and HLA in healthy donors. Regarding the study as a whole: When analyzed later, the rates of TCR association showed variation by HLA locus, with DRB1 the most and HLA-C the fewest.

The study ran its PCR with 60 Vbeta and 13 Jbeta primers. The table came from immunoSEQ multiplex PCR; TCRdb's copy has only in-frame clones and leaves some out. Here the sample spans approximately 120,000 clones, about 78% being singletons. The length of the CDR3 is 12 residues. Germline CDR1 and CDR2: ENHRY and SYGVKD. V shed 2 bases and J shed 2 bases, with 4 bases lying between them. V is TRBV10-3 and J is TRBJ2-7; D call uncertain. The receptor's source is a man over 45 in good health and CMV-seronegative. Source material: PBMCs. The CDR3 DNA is TGTGCCATCAGTGAGACAGCCTACGAGCAGTACTTC. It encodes CAISETAYEQYF.